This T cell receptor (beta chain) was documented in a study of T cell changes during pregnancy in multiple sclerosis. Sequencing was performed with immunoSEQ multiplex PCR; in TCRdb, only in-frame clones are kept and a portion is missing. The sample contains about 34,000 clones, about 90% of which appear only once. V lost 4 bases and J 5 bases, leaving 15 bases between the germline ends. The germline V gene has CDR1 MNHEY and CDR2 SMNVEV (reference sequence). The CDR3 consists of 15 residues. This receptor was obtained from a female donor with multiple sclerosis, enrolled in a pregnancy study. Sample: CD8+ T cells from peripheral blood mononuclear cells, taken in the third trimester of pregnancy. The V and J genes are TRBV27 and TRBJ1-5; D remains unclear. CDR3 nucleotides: TGTGCCAGCAGTTCCTCGCCCGGGAGTTATCAGCCCCAGCATTTT. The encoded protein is CASSSSPGSYQPQHF.